These 27 T cell receptor beta chains share one sample of origin, sequenced in a study of beta chain features in type 1 diabetes (dated by TCRdb to 2017 to 2018). Libraries were made using the immunoSEQ multiplex PCR assay. The entire isolated RNA was reverse transcribed using the High Capacity cDNA Reverse Transcription Kit, and thus expressed TCRB transcripts were sequenced. TCRdb took over this immuneACCESS table, retaining in-frame rearrangements with V and J assigned. Such tables are incomplete; in checked studies, under half of the missing clones stem from an unresolved V gene, and the remainder is unexplained. Counted in this sample were about 350,000 clones; 15% to 20% of them appeared once. The ten largest clones take up approximately 0.041% of the sample. Sequencing was done on a sample of naive CD4+ T cells from blood. Interpreted using the paper, the cell subset or site label stands for: true naive CD4+ T cells. The receptor source for this set is a woman aged 18-29 years in good health.

The J gene is TRBJ1-1, the V gene TRBV9; D not certain. This CDR3 is built from 12 residues. Germline CDR1 and CDR2: SGDLS and YYNGEE. The germline V and J ends were trimmed by 7 bases and 1 base, with 8 bases remaining between them. The CDR3 DNA sequence: TGTGCCAGCGAGGGCCCGAACACTGAAGCTTTCTTT. This gives the protein CASEGPNTEAFF. Supplemented by reference TRBV9 and TRBJ1-1, the full variable domain reads DSGVTQTPKHLITATGQRVTLRCSPRSGDLSVYWYQQSLDQGLQFLIQYYNGEERAKGNILERFSAQQFPDLHSELNLSSLELGDSALYFCASEGPNTEAFFGQGTRLTVV.

This clone was detected only a few times. V and J are TRBV6-1 and TRBJ2-7; D remains ambiguous. CDR1 and CDR2 (germline): MNHNS, SASEGT. The CDR3 has 13 amino acids. Deletions cut 1 base from V and 3 bases from J, with 7 bases between. The CDR3 reads CASSEGRRYEQYF. The CDR3 DNA reads as TGTGCCAGCAGTGAAGGGCGGCGCTACGAGCAGTACTTC.

V usage is TRBV4-1 and J usage is TRBJ2-7; D gene unclear. Germline V gene lookup returns CDR1 MGHRA and CDR2 YSYEKL. The CDR3 has 13 amino acids. V gave up 1 base and J gave up 1 base, with 5 bases separating them. CDR3 region: CASSQGRSYEQYF. DNA for the CDR3: TGCGCCAGCAGCCAAGGCAGGTCCTACGAGCAGTACTTC.

The chain links TRBV18 to TRBJ1-6; 10 bases match TRBD1. Germline values: CDR1 KGHSH, CDR2 LQKENI. V was pared by 0 bases and J by 3 bases, with 2 bases of the junction left unmatched. The CDR3 has 17 residues. The CDR3 loop is CASSPPGQGVYNSPLHF. In nucleotides, the CDR3 is TGTGCCAGCTCACCACCTGGACAGGGGGTCTATAATTCACCCCTCCACTTT. The variable domain in full, with the rest retrieved from reference TRBV18 and TRBJ1-6, is NAGVMQNPRHLVRRRGQEARLRCSPMKGHSHVYWYRQLPEEGLKFMVYLQKENIIDESGMPKERFSAEFPKEGPSILRIQQVVRGDSAAYFCASSPPGQGVYNSPLHFGNGTRLTVT.

This clone was counted a few times. The J gene is TRBJ2-2, the V gene TRBV4-2; 7 bases match TRBD2. Trimming at V came to 0 bases and at J to 6 bases, leaving 1 base not matched to a gene. The CDR3 has 14 amino acids. Germline CDR1 is LGHNA and CDR2 is YNFKEQ. The CDR3 sequence is CASSQDGGAGELFF. The DNA for the CDR3 is TGTGCCAGCAGCCAAGATGGGGGGGCCGGGGAGCTGTTTTTT.

This clone was recorded a few times. The rearrangement joins TRBV4-1 to TRBJ2-7, with D unclear. Germline V gene lookup returns CDR1 MGHRA and CDR2 YSYEKL. V lost 1 base, J lost 3 bases, and 7 bases lay in between. The CDR3 spans 13 residues. The CDR3 here is CASSQGFSYEQYF. In DNA form, the CDR3 reads TGCGCCAGCAGCCAAGGATTTAGCTACGAGCAGTACTTC.

The V gene is TRBV7-2, the J gene TRBJ2-1; no firm D call. The germline V gene encodes CDR1 SGHTA and CDR2 FQGNSA. This CDR3 is built from 11 residues. Trimming removed 3 bases from V and 7 bases from J, with 4 bases in between. The CDR3 here is CASSFVNEQFF. The CDR3 bases are TGTGCCAGCAGCTTCGTTAATGAGCAGTTCTTC.

This rearrangement joins TRBV5-1 to TRBJ2-4; D is uncertain. Trimming pared 0 bases from V and 2 bases from J, leaving 9 bases between. CDR3 size: 15 residues. Germline CDR1 and CDR2: SGHRS and YFSETQ. The CDR3 protein is CASSLAAGTKNIQYF. CDR3 DNA sequence: TGCGCCAGCAGCTTGGCCGCAGGAACCAAAAACATTCAGTACTTC.

This clone came up a few times. The gene calls are TRBV5-4 and TRBJ2-2, with 13 nucleotides matching TRBD2. CDR1 and CDR2 from the germline V gene are SGHNT and YYREEE (reference sequence). The CDR3 runs 17 residues. Trimming took 1 base from V and 6 from J; bases not matched to a gene: 6. CDR3 amino acids: CASSLRTSGSEAGELFF. DNA of the CDR3: TGTGCCAGCAGCTTGAGGACTAGCGGGAGCGAGGCCGGGGAGCTGTTTTTT.

The J gene is TRBJ2-5, the V gene TRBV11-3; weak D call: TRBD2 (5 bases). Germline loops: CDR1 SGHNT, CDR2 YENEEA. Trimming took off 3 bases at V and 13 bases at J, with 18 bases between the two ends. There are 13 residues in the CDR3. The CDR3 DNA reads TGTGCCAGCAGCTTCCTCGCGGTCCGGGAACTGTACTTC. Translation gives CASSFLAVRELYF.

The CDR3 DNA follows: TGTGCCAGCAGCATAAGACGGGGCCAAGAGACCCAGTACTTC. It is translated as CASSIRRGQETQYF. The chain carries TRBV11-2 and TRBJ2-5, with D perhaps TRBD2 (5 bases). Trimming pared 5 bases from V and 1 base from J, leaving 11 bases between. The CDR3 has 14 residues. Germline lookup yields CDR1 SGHAT and CDR2 FQNNGV.

About this clone: This clone may be a read error of a much larger clone one base away. The chain carries TRBV7-6 and TRBJ2-7, with 7 bases matching TRBD1. Per germline, CDR1 SGHVS and CDR2 FNYEAQ. The CDR3 spans 14 residues. After removal of 1 base from V and 0 bases from J, the junction contained 0 bases not matched to a gene. CDR3 coding DNA: TGTGCCAGCAGCTTAGGGACAGGCTCCTACGAGCAGTACTTC. This sequence encodes CASSLGTGSYEQYF.

This clone has more than one count but fewer than ten. The J gene is TRBJ2-3, the V gene TRBV7-2, with 10 bases lining up with TRBD2. After removal of 4 bases from V and 5 bases from J, the junction contained 9 bases not matched to a gene. From germline, CDR1 is SGHTA and CDR2 FQGNSA. This CDR3 has 16 amino acids. CDR3 bases: TGTGCCAGCAGCTCAGGAGCGGGAGGGCCGGGAGATACGCAGTATTTT. Amino acids: CASSSGAGGPGDTQYF.

This clone has just a few counts. V and J are TRBV5-1 and TRBJ2-5; the match to TRBD2 covers 8 bases. The CDR3 covers 13 residues. Germline V gene lookup returns CDR1 SGHRS and CDR2 YFSETQ. Unmatched junction bases numbered 5, after V lost 7 bases and J lost 3 bases. This CDR3 is CASGPGGKETQYF. CDR3 in DNA: TGCGCCAGCGGGCCGGGGGGGAAAGAGACCCAGTACTTC.

The V gene is TRBV5-1, the J gene TRBJ2-1; tentative D call: TRBD2 (6 bases). The V end lost 1 base, the J end lost 4 bases, and 15 bases lay between the germline ends. The CDR3 is 16 amino acids. Germline loops: CDR1 SGHRS, CDR2 YFSETQ. The chain's CDR3 is CASSLLLAETYNEQFF. The CDR3 coding sequence is TGCGCCAGCAGCTTGTTACTAGCAGAAACTTACAATGAGCAGTTCTTC.

This clone has just a few counts. The chain has TRBV5-1 and TRBJ2-7; D perhaps matches TRBD1 (5 bases). V was cut by 1 base and J by 5 bases, with 10 bases left in between. This CDR3 contains 13 residues. The germline V gene has CDR1 SGHRS and CDR2 YFSETQ. CDR3 bases: TGCGCCAGCAGCTTGATTCAGGGTAACGAGCAGTACTTC. This translates into CASSLIQGNEQYF. Filled out from reference TRBV5-1 and TRBJ2-7, the complete variable domain reads KAGVTQTPRYLIKTRGQQVTLSCSPISGHRSVSWYQQTPGQGLQFLFEYFSETQRNKGNFPGRFSGRQFSNSRSEMNVSTLELGDSALYLCASSLIQGNEQYFGPGTRLTVT.

The V gene is TRBV9, the J gene TRBJ2-1, with TRBD1 matching over 7 bases. The CDR3 runs to 14 residues. J lost 2 bases, V lost 5 bases, and 4 bases had no gene match. Germline V gene sequence: CDR1 SGDLS, CDR2 YYNGEE. For the CDR3, the DNA is TGTGCCAGCAGTCCCGGGACAGCCTACAATGAGCAGTTCTTC. It translates to CASSPGTAYNEQFF.

The J gene is TRBJ2-3, the V gene TRBV30; 14 bases fit TRBD2. This CDR3 has 13 amino acids. Germline CDR1 GTSNPN, CDR2 SVGIG (reference sequence). The V gene end was trimmed by 5 bases and the J gene end by 6 bases; junction bases not matched to a gene: 1. CDR3 bases: TGTGCCTGGGGGACTAGCGGGGGTGATACGCAGTATTTT. This sequence encodes CAWGTSGGDTQYF. Full variable domain (outside the CDR3, taken from reference TRBV30 and TRBJ2-3): SQTIHQWPATLVQPVGSPLSLECTVEGTSNPNLYWYRQAAGRGLQLLFYSVGIGQISSEVPQNLSASRPQDRQFILSSKKLLLSDSGFYLCAWGTSGGDTQYFGPGTRLTVL.

The chain uses TRBV19 and TRBJ2-5; D unresolved. Trimming left V 3 bases short and J 7 bases short, with 12 bases between. The V gene's germline CDR1 is LNHDA and CDR2 SQIVND (reference sequence). There are 13 residues in the CDR3. The CDR3 loop reads CASSIPGSGTQYF. The CDR3 DNA follows: TGTGCCAGTAGTATTCCCGGGTCCGGGACCCAGTACTTC.

The chain has TRBV5-1 and TRBJ2-5; no definite D call. V was cut by 4 bases and J by 4 bases, with 11 bases left in between. The CDR3 totals 13 residues. Germline values: CDR1 SGHRS, CDR2 YFSETQ. CDR3 DNA: TGCGCCAGCAGCCTCTTTAGCACAGAGACCCAGTACTTC. It translates to CASSLFSTETQYF.

The rearrangement joins TRBV9 to TRBJ2-3, with D hard to call. The CDR3 extends over 16 amino acids. CDR1 and CDR2 (germline): SGDLS, YYNGEE. The V and J ends lost 0 bases and 2 bases respectively, with 13 bases between them. The CDR3 DNA is TGTGCCAGCAGCGTAGTAAGTACTTCGTCCACAGATACGCAGTATTTT. Translation: CASSVVSTSSTDTQYF.

The V gene is TRBV7-2, the J gene TRBJ1-1; D not certain. CDR1 SGHTA and CDR2 FQGNSA come from the germline V gene. Between the trimmed V and J ends, which lost 3 bases and 4 bases, there was a span of 9 bases. This CDR3 comprises 13 residues. The chain's CDR3 is CASSFTEGTEAFF. DNA of the CDR3: TGTGCCAGCAGCTTTACTGAGGGCACTGAAGCTTTCTTT.

This clone occurred a few times. This chain joins TRBV6-5 and TRBJ1-3, with TRBD1 matching over 7 bases. CDR1 and CDR2 from the germline V gene are MNHEY and SVGAGI. With 8 bases clipped from V and 4 bases from J, the junction kept 5 bases outside the gene matches. This CDR3 is 13 amino acids long. In nucleotides, the CDR3 is TGTGCCAGCTTCAGGGGGGTAGGAAACACCATATATTTT. Residues: CASFRGVGNTIYF.

This clone was counted between two and nine times. V usage is TRBV21-1 and J usage is TRBJ2-1; the D call in the table, TRBD2, was not verified against the DNA. TRBV21-1 is designated a pseudogene. CDR3 length: 16 amino acids. This CDR3 is CASSKDEGSGSNEQFF. The CDR3 DNA reads as TGTGCCAGCAGCAAAGACGAGGGTAGCGGGAGTAATGAGCAGTTCTTC.

This clone was observed a few times. This rearrangement joins TRBV30 to TRBJ2-1, with D possibly matching TRBD1 (5 bases). Trimming took 2 bases from V and 8 from J, leaving 10 bases between them. The CDR3 is 12 amino acids. Germline CDR1 reads GTSNPN; CDR2 reads SVGIG (reference sequence). CDR3 amino acids: CAWSLQGDEQFF. Here the CDR3 DNA reads TGTGCCTGGAGTCTTCAGGGTGATGAGCAGTTCTTC.

The chain joins TRBV29-1 to TRBJ1-2; D is perhaps TRBD1 (6 bases). CDR1 is SQVTM and CDR2 is ANQGSEA in the germline V gene. V was trimmed by 6 bases and J by 8 bases, leaving 22 bases between them. CDR3 length: 14 residues. The CDR3 DNA sequence: TGCAGCGTCGAATTACAGGGAAGGGCTGTAGGCTACACCTTC. This translates into CSVELQGRAVGYTF.

The chain links TRBV5-1 to TRBJ1-1, with D possibly TRBD1 on 5 matching bases. V was clipped by 4 bases and J by 5 bases, with 18 bases between them. Germline V gene sequence: CDR1 SGHRS, CDR2 YFSETQ. CDR3 length: 15 residues. The CDR3 loop reads CASSPGGDWGTEAFF. The CDR3 nucleotides are TGCGCCAGCAGCCCTGGTGGGGACTGGGGGACTGAAGCTTTCTTT.